The clone carrying this TCR beta chain was counted a single time. Its antigen is currently unknown. This may be a read error: a much more frequent sequence differs by one nucleotide. The data were obtained in a study of molecular identifiers for immune sequencing clone quantification. Via MiXCR, TCRdb re-called the PCR reads, giving one row per CDR3 protein. The data hold approximately 100,000 distinct CDR3 sequences, with roughly 34% observed a single time. General observations from the study: Clones above 20 RNA copies contained over 97% of effector molecules and under 1% of naive molecules.

The source of this sequence is a human donor in good health. Some libraries in this study had Jurkat cell RNA spiked in. The sample was naive CD8+ T cells from blood, with Jurkat cell RNA spiked in. As for subset: FACS-sorted CD8+CD4-CCR7+CD45RA+ naive T cells.

The CDR3 DNA follows: TGCAGCGCCCCAGGTATTGGGGAGGCCCAGTACTTC. Amino acid sequence: CSAPGIGEAQYF. V is TRBV29-1 and J is TRBJ2-5; the D gene is possibly TRBD2 (6 bases). Trimming stripped 7 bases from V and 9 bases from J, with 18 bases between. Germline CDR1 is SQVTM and CDR2 is ANQGSEA. The CDR3 runs to 12 residues.